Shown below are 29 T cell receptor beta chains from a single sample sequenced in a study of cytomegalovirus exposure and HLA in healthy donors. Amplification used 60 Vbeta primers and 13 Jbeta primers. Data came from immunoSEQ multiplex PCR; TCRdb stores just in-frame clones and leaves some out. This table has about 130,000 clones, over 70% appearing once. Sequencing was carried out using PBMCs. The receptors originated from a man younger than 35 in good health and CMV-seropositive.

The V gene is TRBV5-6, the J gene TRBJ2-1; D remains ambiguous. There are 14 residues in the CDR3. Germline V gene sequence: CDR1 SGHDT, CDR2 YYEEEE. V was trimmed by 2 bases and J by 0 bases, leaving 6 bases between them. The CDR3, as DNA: TGTGCCAGCAGCTTACGGTTCTCCTACAATGAGCAGTTCTTC. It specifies CASSLRFSYNEQFF.

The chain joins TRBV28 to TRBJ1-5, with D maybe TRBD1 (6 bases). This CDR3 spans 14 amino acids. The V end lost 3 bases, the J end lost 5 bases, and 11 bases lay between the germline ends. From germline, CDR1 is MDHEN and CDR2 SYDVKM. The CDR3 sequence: CASSFVGADQPQHF. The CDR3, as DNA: TGTGCCAGCAGTTTTGTGGGGGCGGATCAGCCCCAGCATTTT.

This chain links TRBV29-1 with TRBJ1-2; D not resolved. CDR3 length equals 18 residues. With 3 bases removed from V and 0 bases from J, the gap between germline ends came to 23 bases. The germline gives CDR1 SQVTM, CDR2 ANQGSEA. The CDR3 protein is CSVDRAGLPLPANYGYTF. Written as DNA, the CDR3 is TGCAGCGTTGATAGGGCTGGACTCCCACTTCCAGCTAACTATGGCTACACCTTC.

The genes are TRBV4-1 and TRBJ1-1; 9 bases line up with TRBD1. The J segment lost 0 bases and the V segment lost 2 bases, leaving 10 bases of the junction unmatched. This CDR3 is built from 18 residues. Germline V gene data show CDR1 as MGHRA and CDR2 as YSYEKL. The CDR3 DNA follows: TGCGCCAGCAGCCAACACTACGGGACAGGGCCTCTGAACACTGAAGCTTTCTTT. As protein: CASSQHYGTGPLNTEAFF.

As DNA, the CDR3 is TGTGCCTGGGAGGACCAGCGGTATCCACCCCTCCACTTT. Amino acids: CAWEDQRYPPLHF. V gene TRBV30 combines with J gene TRBJ1-6, with D unresolved. The ends were cut back, 5 bases at V and 11 bases at J, with 16 bases in the middle. The CDR3 has 13 amino acids. CDR1 GTSNPN and CDR2 SVGIG come from the germline V gene (reference sequence).

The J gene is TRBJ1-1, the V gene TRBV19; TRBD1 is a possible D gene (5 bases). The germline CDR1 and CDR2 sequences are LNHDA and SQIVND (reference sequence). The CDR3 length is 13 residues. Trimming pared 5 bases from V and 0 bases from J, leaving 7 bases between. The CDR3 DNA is TGTGCCAGTAGTGCAGGGCTGAACACTGAAGCTTTCTTT. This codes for CASSAGLNTEAFF.

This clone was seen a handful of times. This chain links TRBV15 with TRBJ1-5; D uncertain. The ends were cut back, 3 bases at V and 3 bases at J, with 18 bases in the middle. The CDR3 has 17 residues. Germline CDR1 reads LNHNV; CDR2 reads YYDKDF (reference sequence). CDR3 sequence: CATSSLRGIRTNQPQHF. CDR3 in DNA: TGTGCCACCAGCAGCCTTCGGGGTATCCGCACCAATCAGCCCCAGCATTTT. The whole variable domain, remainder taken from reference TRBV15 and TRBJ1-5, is DAMVIQNPRYQVTQFGKPVTLSCSQTLNHNVMYWYQQKSSQAPKLLFHYYDKDFNNEADTPDNFQSRRPNTSFCFLDIRSPGLGDTAMYLCATSSLRGIRTNQPQHFGDGTRLSIL.

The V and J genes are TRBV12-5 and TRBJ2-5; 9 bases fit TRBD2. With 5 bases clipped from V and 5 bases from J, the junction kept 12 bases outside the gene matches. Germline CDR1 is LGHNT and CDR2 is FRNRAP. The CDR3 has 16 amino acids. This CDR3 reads CASGRGAGGGGETQYF. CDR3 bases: TGTGCTAGTGGTCGCGGAGCGGGGGGTGGCGGGGAGACCCAGTACTTC.

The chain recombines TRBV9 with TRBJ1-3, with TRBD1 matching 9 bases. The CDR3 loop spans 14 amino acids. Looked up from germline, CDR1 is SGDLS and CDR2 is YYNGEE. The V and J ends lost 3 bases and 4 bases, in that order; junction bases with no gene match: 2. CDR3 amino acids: CASSAGTGGNTIYF. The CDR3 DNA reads TGTGCCAGCAGCGCCGGGACAGGGGGAAACACCATATATTTT.

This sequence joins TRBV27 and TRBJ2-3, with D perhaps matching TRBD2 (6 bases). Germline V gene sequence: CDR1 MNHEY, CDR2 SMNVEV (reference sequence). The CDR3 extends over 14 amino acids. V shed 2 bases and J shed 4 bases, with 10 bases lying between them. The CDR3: CASSLNPGADTQYF. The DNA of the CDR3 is TGTGCCAGCAGTTTAAATCCGGGAGCAGATACGCAGTATTTT.

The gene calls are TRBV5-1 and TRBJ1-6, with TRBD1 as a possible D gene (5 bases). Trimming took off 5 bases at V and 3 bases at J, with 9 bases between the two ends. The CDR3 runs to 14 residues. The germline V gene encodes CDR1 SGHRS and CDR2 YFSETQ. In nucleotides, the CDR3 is TGCGCCAGCAGTCCGGGGGGCTATAATTCACCCCTCCACTTT. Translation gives CASSPGGYNSPLHF.

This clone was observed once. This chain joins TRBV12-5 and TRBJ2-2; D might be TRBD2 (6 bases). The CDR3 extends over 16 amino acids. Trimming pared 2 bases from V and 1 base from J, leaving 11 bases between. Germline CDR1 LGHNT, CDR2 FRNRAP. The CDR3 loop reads CASGLLLGGNTGELFF. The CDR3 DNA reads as TGTGCTAGTGGTTTGCTTTTGGGGGGGAACACCGGGGAGCTGTTTTTT.

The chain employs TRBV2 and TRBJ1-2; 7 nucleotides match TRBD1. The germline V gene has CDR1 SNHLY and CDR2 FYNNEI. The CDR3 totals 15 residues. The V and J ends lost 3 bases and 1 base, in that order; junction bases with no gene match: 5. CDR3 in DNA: TGTGCCAGCAGTGATAGGACAGGCCTTAACTATGGCTACACCTTC. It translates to CASSDRTGLNYGYTF.

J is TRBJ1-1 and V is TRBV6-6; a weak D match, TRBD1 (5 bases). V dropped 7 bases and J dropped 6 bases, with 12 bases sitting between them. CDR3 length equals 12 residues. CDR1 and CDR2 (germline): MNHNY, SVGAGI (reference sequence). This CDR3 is CASTNGGAEAFF. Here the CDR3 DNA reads TGTGCCAGCACCAACGGGGGGGCTGAAGCTTTCTTT.

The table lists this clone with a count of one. The CDR3 loop is CASSVGDQPQHF. The CDR3 DNA reads as TGTGCCAGCAGTGTCGGAGATCAGCCCCAGCATTTT. The chain carries TRBV6-1 and TRBJ1-5, with D unclear. Trimming cost V 4 bases and J 5 bases, with 6 bases left between them. Germline assignment: CDR1 MNHNS and CDR2 SASEGT. The length of the CDR3 is 12 residues.

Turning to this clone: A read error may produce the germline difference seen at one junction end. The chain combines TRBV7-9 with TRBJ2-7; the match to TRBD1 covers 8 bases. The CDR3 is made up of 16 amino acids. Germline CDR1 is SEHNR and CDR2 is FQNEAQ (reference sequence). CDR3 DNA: TGTTCCAGCAGCCAACAGGACCCCGGGACAGGCTACGAGCAGTACTTC. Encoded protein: CSSSQQDPGTGYEQYF.

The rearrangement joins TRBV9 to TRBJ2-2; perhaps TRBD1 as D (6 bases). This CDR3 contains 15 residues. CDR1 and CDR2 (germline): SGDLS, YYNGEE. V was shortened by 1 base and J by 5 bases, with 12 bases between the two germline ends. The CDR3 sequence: CASSVTGTRTGELFF. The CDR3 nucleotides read TGTGCCAGCAGCGTAACCGGGACACGGACCGGGGAGCTGTTTTTT.

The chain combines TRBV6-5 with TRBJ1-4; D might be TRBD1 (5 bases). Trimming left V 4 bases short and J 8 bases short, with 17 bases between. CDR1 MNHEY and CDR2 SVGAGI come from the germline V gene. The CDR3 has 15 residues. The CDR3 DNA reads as TGTGCCAGCAGTTTGATATTCCAGGGAGGGGAAAAACTGTTTTTT. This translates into CASSLIFQGGEKLFF.

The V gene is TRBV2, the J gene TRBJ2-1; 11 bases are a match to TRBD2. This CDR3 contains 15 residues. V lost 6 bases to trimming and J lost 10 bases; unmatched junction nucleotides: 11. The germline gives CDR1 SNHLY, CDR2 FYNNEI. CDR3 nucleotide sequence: TGTGCCAGCAGACCGGGACTAGCGGCGTCCGGGGAGCAGTTCTTC. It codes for CASRPGLAASGEQFF.

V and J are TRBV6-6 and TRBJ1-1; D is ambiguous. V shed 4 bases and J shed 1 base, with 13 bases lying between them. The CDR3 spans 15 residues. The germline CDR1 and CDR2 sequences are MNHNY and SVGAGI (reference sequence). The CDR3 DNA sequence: TGTGCCAGCAGTTCCGGGTTGGCTACGAACACTGAAGCTTTCTTT. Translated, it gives CASSSGLATNTEAFF.

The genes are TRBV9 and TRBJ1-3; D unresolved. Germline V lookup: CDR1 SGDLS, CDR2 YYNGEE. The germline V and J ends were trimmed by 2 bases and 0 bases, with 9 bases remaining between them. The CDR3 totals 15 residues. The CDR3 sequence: CASSVDTVSGNTIYF. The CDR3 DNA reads TGTGCCAGCAGCGTTGATACAGTCTCTGGAAACACCATATATTTT.

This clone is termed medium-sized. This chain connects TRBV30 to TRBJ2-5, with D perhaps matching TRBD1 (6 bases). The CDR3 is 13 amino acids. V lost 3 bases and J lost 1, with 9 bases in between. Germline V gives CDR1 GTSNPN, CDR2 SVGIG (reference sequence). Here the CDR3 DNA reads TGTGCCTGGAGCGGACAGCCCCAAGAGACCCAGTACTTC. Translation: CAWSGQPQETQYF. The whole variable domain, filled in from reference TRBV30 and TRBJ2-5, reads SQTIHQWPATLVQPVGSPLSLECTVEGTSNPNLYWYRQAAGRGLQLLFYSVGIGQISSEVPQNLSASRPQDRQFILSSKKLLLSDSGFYLCAWSGQPQETQYFGPGTRLLVL.

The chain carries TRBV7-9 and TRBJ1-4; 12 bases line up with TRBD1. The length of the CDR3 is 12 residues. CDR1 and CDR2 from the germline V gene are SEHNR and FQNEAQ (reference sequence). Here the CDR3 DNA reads TGTTCCGGGGGGACAGGGGGCGAAAAACTGTTTTTT. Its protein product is CSGGTGGEKLFF.

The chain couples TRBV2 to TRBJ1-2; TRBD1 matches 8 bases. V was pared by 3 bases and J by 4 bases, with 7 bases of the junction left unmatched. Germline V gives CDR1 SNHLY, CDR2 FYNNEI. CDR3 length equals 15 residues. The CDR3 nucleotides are TGTGCCAGCAGTGATAGGGCAGGGGGCATCTATGGCTACACCTTC. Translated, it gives CASSDRAGGIYGYTF.

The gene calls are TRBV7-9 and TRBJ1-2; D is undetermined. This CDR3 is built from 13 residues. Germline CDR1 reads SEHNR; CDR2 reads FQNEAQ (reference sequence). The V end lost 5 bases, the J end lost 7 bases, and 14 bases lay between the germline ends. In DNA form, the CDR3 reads TGTGCCAGCAGCGATAAGGTAGCGCTTGGCTACACCTTC. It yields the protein CASSDKVALGYTF.

As DNA, the CDR3 is TGTGCCAGCAGCTTGCGGGGGGCAGCCACCGGGGAGCTGTTTTTT. Translated: CASSLRGAATGELFF. V gene TRBV5-4 combines with J gene TRBJ2-2; a possible D gene is TRBD2 (7 bases). The CDR3 is 15 amino acids. CDR1 is SGHNT, CDR2 YYREEE, per germline (reference sequence). V gave up 1 base and J gave up 4 bases, with 11 bases separating them.

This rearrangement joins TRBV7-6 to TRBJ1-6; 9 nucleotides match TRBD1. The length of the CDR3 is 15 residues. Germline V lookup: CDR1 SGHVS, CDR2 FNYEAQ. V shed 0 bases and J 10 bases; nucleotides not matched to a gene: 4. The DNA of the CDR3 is TGTGCCAGCAGCTTAGCGGGACAGGGAAACTCACCCCTCCACTTT. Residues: CASSLAGQGNSPLHF.

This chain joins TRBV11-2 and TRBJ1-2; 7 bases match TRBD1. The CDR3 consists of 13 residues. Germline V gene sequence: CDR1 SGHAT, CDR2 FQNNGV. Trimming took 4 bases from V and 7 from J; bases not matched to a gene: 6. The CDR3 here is CASSSGQVSGYTF. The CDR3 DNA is TGTGCCAGCAGCTCCGGACAGGTTTCTGGCTACACCTTC. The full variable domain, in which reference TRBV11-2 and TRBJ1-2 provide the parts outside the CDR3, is EAGVAQSPRYKIIEKRQSVAFWCNPISGHATLYWYQQILGQGPKLLIQFQNNGVVDDSQLPKDRFSAERLKGVDSTLKIQPAKLEDSAVYLCASSSGQVSGYTFGSGTRLTVV.

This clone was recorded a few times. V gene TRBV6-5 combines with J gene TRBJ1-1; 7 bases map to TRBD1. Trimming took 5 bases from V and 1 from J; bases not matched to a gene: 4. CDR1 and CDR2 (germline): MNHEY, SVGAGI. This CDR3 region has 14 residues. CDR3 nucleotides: TGTGCCAGCAGTGCCAACAGGGGGAACACTGAAGCTTTCTTT. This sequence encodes CASSANRGNTEAFF.